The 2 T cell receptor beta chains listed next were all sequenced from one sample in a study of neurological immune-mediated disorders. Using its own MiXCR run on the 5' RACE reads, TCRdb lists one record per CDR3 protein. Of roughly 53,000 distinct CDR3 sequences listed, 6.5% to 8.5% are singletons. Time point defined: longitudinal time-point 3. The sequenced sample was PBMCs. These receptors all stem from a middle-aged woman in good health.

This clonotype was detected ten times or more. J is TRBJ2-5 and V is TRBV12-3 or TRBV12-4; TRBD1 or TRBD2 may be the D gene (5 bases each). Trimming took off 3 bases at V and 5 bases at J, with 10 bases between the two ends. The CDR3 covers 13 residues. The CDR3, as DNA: TGTGCCAGCAGTTTGAGGGGCTCGGAGACCCAGTACTTC. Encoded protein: CASSLRGSETQYF.

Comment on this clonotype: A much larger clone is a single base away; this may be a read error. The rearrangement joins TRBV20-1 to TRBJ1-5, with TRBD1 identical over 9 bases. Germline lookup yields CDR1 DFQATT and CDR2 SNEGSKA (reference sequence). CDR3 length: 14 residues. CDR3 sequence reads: CSARSGTGNQPKHF. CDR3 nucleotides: TGCAGTGCTAGATCGGGGACAGGGAATCAGCCCAAGCATTTT.